Reported below is one T cell receptor (beta chain). Its antigen is currently unknown. The data were taken from a study of OX40 agonist ivuxolimab in advanced cancers. Study summary: Three patients responded partially, comprising one with hepatocellular carcinoma and two with cutaneous melanoma.

Clones were sequenced by immunoSEQ multiplex PCR, and TCRdb holds only the in-frame ones, with some missing. The table shows 25,000 or so clones, with around 78% occurring only once. Findings and limits, study-wide: CD4+ and CD8+ blood T cells expanded clonally by week 6 at 0.1 to 3.0 mg/kg.

Autoimmune disease history or systemic immunosuppression led to patient exclusion. The receptor was isolated from an adult with an advanced solid tumor such as melanoma, head and neck, liver or kidney cancer. The material sequenced was CD4+ or CD8+ T cells sorted from blood, taken in a trial of the OX40 agonist ivuxolimab.

The CDR3, as DNA: TGTGCCAGCAGTGAGTGGCTCATAGTGGCGGAGGCTTTCTTT. It codes for CASSEWLIVAEAFF. V usage is TRBV6-1 and J usage is TRBJ1-1; D gene uncertain. The CDR3 consists of 14 residues. The germline CDR1 and CDR2 sequences are MNHNS and SASEGT. Trimming stripped 3 bases from V and 11 bases from J, with 19 bases between.